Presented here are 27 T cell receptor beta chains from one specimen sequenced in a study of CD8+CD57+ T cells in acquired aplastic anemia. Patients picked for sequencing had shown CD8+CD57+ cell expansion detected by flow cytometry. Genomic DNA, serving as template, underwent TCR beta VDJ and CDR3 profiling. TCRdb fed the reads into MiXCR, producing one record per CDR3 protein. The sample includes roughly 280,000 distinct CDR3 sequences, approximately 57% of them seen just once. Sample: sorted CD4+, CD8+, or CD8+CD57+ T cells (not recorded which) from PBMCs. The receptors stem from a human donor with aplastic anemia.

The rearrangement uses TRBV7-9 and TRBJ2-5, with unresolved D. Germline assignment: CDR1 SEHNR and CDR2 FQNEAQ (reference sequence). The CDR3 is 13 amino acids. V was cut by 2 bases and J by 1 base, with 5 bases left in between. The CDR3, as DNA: TGTGCCAGCAGCTTAAACACCCAAGAGACCCAGTACTTC. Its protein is CASSLNTQETQYF.

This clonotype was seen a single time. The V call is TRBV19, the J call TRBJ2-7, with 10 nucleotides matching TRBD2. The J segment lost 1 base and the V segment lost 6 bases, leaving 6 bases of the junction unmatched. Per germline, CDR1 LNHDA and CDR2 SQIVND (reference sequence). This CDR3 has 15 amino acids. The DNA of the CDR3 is TGTGCCAGTAGCGATAGCGGGGGGTATTCCTACGAGCAGTACTTC. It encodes CASSDSGGYSYEQYF.

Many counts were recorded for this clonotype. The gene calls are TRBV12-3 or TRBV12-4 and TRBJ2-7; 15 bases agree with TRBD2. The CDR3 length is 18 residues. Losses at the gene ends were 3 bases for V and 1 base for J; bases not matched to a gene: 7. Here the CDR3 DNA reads TGTGCCAGCAGTTTGAAGGGACTAGCGGGAGGAGGTTCCTACGAGCAGTACTTC. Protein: CASSLKGLAGGGSYEQYF.

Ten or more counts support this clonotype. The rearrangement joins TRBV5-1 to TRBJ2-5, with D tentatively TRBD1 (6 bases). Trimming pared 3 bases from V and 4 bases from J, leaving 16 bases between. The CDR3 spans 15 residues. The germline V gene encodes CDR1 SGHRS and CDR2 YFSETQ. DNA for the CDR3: TGCGCCAGCAGCTCGGCCCGGACACAGGGAGAGACCCAGTACTTC. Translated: CASSSARTQGETQYF.

The CDR3 sequence is CASSVHLGSDTIYF. In DNA form, the CDR3 reads TGTGCCAGCAGCGTACATTTGGGGTCGGACACCATATATTTT. The chain has TRBV9 and TRBJ1-3, with D unresolved. From germline, CDR1 is SGDLS and CDR2 YYNGEE. V was pared by 1 base and J by 8 bases, with 13 bases between. The CDR3 is 14 amino acids.

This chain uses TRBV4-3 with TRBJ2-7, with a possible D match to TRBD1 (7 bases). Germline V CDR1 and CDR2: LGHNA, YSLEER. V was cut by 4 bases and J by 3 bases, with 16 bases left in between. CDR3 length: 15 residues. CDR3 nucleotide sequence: TGCGCCAGCAGCCGGACGTTGCGGGACAGCTACGAGCAGTACTTC. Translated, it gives CASSRTLRDSYEQYF.

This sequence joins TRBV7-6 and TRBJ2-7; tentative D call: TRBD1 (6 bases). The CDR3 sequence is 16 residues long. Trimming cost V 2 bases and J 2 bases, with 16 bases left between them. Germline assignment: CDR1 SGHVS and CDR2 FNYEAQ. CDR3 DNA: TGTGCCAGCAGCTTATTTGCGGACAGTGGAGCCTACGAGCAGTACTTC. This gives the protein CASSLFADSGAYEQYF.

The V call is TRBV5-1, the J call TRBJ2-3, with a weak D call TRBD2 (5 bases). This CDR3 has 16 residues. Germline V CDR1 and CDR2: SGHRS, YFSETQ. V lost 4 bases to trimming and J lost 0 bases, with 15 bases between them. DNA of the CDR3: TGCGCCAGCAGCCAAACCCGGGTAGCGAGCACAGATACGCAGTATTTT. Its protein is CASSQTRVASTDTQYF.

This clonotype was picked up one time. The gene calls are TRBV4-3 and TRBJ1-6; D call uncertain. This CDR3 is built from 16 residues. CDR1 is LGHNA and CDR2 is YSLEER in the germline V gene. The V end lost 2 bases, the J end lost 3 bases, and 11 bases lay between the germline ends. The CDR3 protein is CASSQLIDYYNSPLHF. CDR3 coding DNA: TGCGCCAGCAGCCAACTAATCGATTACTATAATTCACCCCTCCACTTT.

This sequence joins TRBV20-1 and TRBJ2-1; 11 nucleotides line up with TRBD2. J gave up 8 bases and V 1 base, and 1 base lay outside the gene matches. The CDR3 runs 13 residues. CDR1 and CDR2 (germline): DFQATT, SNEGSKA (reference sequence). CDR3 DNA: TGCAGTGCTAGAGTTAGCGGGAGGGATGAGCAGTTCTTC. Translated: CSARVSGRDEQFF.

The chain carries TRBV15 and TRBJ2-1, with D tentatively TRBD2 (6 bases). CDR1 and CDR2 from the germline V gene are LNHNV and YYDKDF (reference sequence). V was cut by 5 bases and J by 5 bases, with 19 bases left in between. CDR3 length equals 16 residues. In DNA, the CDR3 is TGTGCCACCAGCGGTCCATCGGGGGTGCCGAACAATGAGCAGTTCTTC. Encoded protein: CATSGPSGVPNNEQFF.

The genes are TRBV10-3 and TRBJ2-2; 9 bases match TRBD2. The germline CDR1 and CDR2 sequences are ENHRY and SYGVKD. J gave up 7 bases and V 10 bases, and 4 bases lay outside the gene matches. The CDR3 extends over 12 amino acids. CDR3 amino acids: CATRSGSGELFF. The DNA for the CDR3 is TGTGCCACCCGTAGCGGGAGCGGGGAGCTGTTTTTT.

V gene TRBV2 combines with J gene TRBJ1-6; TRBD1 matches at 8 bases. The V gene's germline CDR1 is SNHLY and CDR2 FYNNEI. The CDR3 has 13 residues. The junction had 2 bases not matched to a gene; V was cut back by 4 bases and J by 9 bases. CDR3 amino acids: CASSGQGSSPLHF. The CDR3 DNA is TGTGCCAGCAGTGGACAGGGGAGTTCACCCCTCCACTTT.

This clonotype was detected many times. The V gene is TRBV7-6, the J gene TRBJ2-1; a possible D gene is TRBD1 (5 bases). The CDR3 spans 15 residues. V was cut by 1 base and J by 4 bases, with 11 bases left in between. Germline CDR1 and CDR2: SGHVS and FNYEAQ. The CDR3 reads CASSLGAGKYNEQFF. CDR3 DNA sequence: TGTGCCAGCAGCTTAGGGGCAGGGAAATACAATGAGCAGTTCTTC.

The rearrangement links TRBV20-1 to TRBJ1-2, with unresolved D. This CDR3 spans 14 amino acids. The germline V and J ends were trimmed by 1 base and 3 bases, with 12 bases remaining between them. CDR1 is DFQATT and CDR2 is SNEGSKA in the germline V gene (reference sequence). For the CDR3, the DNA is TGCAGTGCTAGAGGGATAGGGTGGGACTATGGCTACACCTTC. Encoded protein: CSARGIGWDYGYTF.

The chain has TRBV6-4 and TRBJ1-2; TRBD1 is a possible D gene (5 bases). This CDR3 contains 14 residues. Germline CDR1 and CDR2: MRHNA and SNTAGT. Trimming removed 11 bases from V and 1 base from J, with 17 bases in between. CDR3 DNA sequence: TGTGCCCCGTGGCGGGGCAGTAATAACTATGGCTACACCTTC. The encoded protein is CAPWRGSNNYGYTF.

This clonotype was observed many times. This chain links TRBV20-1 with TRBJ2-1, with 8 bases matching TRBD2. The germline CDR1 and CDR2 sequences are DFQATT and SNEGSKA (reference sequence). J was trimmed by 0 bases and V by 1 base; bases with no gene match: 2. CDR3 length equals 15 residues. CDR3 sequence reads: CSARASGSSYNEQFF. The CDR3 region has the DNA TGCAGTGCTAGAGCAAGCGGGAGCTCCTACAATGAGCAGTTCTTC.

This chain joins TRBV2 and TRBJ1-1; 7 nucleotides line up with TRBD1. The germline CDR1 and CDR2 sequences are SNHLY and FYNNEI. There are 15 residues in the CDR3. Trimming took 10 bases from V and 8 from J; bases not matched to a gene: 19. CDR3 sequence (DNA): TGTGCCACCAAGTACAGGGGCGTAGGGGGCGCGGAAGCTTTCTTT. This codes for CATKYRGVGGAEAFF.

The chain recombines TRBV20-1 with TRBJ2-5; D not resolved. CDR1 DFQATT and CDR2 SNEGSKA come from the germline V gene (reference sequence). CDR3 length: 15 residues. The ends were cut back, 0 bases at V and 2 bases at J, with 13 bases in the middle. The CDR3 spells CSARDGPAAQETQYF. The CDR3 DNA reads TGCAGTGCTAGAGATGGGCCAGCCGCTCAAGAGACCCAGTACTTC.

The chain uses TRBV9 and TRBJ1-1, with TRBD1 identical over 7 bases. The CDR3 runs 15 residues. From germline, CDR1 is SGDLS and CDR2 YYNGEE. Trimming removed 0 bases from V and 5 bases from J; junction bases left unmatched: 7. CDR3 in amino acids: CASSVAEGAWTEAFF. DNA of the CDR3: TGTGCCAGCAGCGTAGCGGAGGGGGCGTGGACTGAAGCTTTCTTT. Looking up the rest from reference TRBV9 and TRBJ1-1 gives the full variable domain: DSGVTQTPKHLITATGQRVTLRCSPRSGDLSVYWYQQSLDQGLQFLIQYYNGEERAKGNILERFSAQQFPDLHSELNLSSLELGDSALYFCASSVAEGAWTEAFFGQGTRLTVV.

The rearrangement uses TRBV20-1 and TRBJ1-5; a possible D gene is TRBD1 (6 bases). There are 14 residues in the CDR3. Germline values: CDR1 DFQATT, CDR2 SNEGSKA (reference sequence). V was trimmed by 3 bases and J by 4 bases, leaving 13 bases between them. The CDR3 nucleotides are TGCAGTGCTAGGATGGGGACAACTAATCAGCCCCAGCATTTT. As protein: CSARMGTTNQPQHF.

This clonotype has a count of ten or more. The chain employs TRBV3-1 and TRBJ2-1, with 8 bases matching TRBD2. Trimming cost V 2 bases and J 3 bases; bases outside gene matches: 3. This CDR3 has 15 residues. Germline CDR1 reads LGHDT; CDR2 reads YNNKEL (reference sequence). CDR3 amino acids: CASSQILADYNEQFF. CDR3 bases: TGTGCCAGCAGCCAAATACTAGCGGACTACAATGAGCAGTTCTTC.

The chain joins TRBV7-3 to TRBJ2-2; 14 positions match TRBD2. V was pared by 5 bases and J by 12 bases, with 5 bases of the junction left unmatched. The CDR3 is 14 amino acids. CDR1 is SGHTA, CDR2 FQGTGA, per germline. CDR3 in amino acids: CASSLTSGGVKLFF. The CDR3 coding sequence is TGTGCCAGCAGCCTGACTAGCGGGGGGGTTAAGCTGTTTTTT.

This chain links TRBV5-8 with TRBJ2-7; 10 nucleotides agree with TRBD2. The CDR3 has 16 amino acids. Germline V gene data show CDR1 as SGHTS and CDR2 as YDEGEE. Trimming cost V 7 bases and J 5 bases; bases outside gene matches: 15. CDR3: CASGQGRAGGLDEQYF. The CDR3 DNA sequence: TGTGCCAGCGGACAGGGTAGAGCGGGAGGGCTCGACGAGCAGTACTTC. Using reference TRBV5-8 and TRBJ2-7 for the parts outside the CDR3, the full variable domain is EAGVTQSPTHLIKTRGQQATLRCSPISGHTSVYWYQQALGLGLQFLLWYDEGEERNRGNFPPRFSGRQFPNYSSELNVNALELEDSALYLCASGQGRAGGLDEQYFGPGTRLTVT.

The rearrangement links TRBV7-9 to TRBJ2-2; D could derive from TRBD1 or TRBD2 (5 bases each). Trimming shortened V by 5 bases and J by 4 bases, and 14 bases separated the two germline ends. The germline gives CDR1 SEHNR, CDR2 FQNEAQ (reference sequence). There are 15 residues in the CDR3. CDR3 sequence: CASSDPWGPTGELFF. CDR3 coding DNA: TGTGCCAGCAGCGATCCATGGGGACCCACCGGGGAGCTGTTTTTT. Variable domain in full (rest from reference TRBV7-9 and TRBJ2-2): DTGVSQNPRHKITKRGQNVTFRCDPISEHNRLYWYRQTLGQGPEFLTYFQNEAQLEKSRLLSDRFSAERPKGSFSTLEIQRTEQGDSAMYLCASSDPWGPTGELFFGEGSRLTVL.

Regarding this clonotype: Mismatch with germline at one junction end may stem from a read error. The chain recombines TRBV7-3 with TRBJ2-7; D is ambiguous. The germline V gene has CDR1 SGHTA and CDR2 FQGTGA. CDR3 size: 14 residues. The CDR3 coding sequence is TGTGCCAGCAGCCCCCGCCAGTTCCCCTACGAGCGGTACTTC. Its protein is CASSPRQFPYERYF.

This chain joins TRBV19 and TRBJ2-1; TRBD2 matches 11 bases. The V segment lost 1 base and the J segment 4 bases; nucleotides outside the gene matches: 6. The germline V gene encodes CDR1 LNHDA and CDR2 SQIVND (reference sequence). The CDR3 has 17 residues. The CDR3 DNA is TGTGCCAGTAGTATAGGGCTGGGACTAGCGGATTACAATGAGCAGTTCTTC. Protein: CASSIGLGLADYNEQFF.